Below are 21 T cell receptor beta chains sequenced from a single sample in a study of T cells in Graves' hyperthyroidism and ophthalmopathy. Amplification targeted TCR beta CDR3 regions from RNA transcripts. First-round RT-PCR with HTBI primers amplified the TCR CDR3 region. TCRdb ran MiXCR on the multiplex PCR reads and lists one entry per CDR3 protein. The sample contains about 320,000 distinct CDR3 sequences, roughly 17% of which appear only once. The sequenced sample consisted of blood. Receptors were obtained from a man aged 25-45 years with Graves' hyperthyroidism.

This clonotype was picked up many times. The rearrangement uses TRBV2 and TRBJ1-2; D unresolved. Per the germline V gene, CDR1 is SNHLY and CDR2 is FYNNEI. The V end was cut by 8 bases, the J end by 8 bases, with 9 bases between. This CDR3 spans 10 amino acids. The CDR3 is CASLRRGYTF. For the CDR3, the DNA is TGTGCCAGCCTCAGGCGGGGCTACACCTTC.

This clonotype appeared a few times. The chain recombines TRBV5-4 with TRBJ2-3, with TRBD1 identical over 9 bases. This CDR3 is built from 17 residues. V lost 3 bases, J lost 3 bases, and 11 bases stayed unmatched. CDR1 is SGHNT, CDR2 YYREEE, per germline (reference sequence). In nucleotides, the CDR3 is TGTGCCAGCAGCTCAAACCCGGGACAGGGAGGGACAGATACGCAGTATTTT. Its translation is CASSSNPGQGGTDTQYF.

This clonotype has at least ten counts. The chain couples TRBV18 to TRBJ2-5; D is unresolved. Germline V lookup: CDR1 KGHSH, CDR2 LQKENI. The CDR3 totals 14 residues. V was shortened by 3 bases and J by 2 bases, with 10 bases between the two germline ends. The CDR3 is CASSPRARQETQYF. As DNA, the CDR3 is TGTGCCAGCTCACCTCGGGCGCGACAAGAGACCCAGTACTTC.

This clonotype was seen many times. This chain links TRBV7-2 with TRBJ1-2; 12 bases match TRBD1. The CDR3 length is 14 residues. In germline, CDR1 is SGHTA, CDR2 FQGNSA. The V and J ends lost 3 bases and 6 bases, in that order; junction bases with no gene match: 2. For the CDR3, the DNA is TGTGCCAGCAGCTTCGGGACAGGGGGCGATGGCTACACCTTC. Protein: CASSFGTGGDGYTF.

This clonotype has just a few counts. V and J are TRBV20-1 and TRBJ1-1; D not resolved. Germline V lookup: CDR1 DFQATT, CDR2 SNEGSKA (reference sequence). With 0 bases removed from V and 4 bases from J, the gap between germline ends came to 9 bases. The CDR3 has 13 amino acids. The CDR3 here is CSARDQVITEAFF. Written as DNA, the CDR3 is TGCAGTGCTAGAGATCAAGTGATCACTGAAGCTTTCTTT.

At least ten counts were recorded for this clonotype. V gene TRBV10-2 combines with J gene TRBJ1-6, with TRBD1 matching 8 bases. Trimming took 5 bases from V and 9 from J; bases not matched to a gene: 6. This CDR3 has 14 residues. The germline V gene has CDR1 WSHSY and CDR2 SAAADI. The CDR3, as DNA: TGCGCCAGCAGTAAAGGTCAGGGGGCTTCACCCCTCCACTTT. As protein: CASSKGQGASPLHF.

There are a few counts of this clonotype. The chain combines TRBV7-8 with TRBJ2-3; D is undetermined. This CDR3 spans 16 amino acids. Germline CDR1 reads SGHVS; CDR2 reads FQNEAQ. Trimming stripped 0 bases from V and 6 bases from J, with 16 bases between. This chain's CDR3 is CASSLALGSEFDTQYF. CDR3 DNA: TGTGCCAGCAGCTTAGCGCTAGGGTCAGAATTTGATACGCAGTATTTT.

This clonotype occurred many times. V is TRBV12-3 or TRBV12-4 and J is TRBJ2-3; TRBD2 matches at 8 bases. The CDR3 length is 17 residues. Trimming at V came to 6 bases and at J to 2 bases, leaving 13 bases not matched to a gene. CDR3: CASSLYGREGDTDTQYF. In DNA form, the CDR3 reads TGTGCCAGCAGCCTATATGGCCGGGAGGGAGACACAGATACGCAGTATTTT.

This clonotype was detected a few times. The CDR3 sequence: CASSQDLGAGAYGYTF. DNA of the CDR3: TGCGCCAGCAGCCAAGATTTGGGGGCCGGTGCGTATGGCTACACCTTC. This chain links TRBV4-1 with TRBJ1-2, with D possibly being TRBD1 (6 bases). The CDR3 has 16 residues. The germline CDR1 and CDR2 sequences are MGHRA and YSYEKL. The germline V and J ends were trimmed by 0 bases and 5 bases, with 16 bases remaining between them.

The gene calls are TRBV29-1 and TRBJ2-7; D is possibly TRBD2 (5 bases). The V end lost 5 bases, the J end lost 0 bases, and 14 bases lay between the germline ends. In germline, CDR1 is SQVTM, CDR2 ANQGSEA. This CDR3 has 14 residues. The CDR3 coding sequence is TGCAGCGTTACCCCCCCAGCGGCCTCCTACGAGCAGTACTTC. Translation: CSVTPPAASYEQYF.

This clonotype was observed at least ten times. The gene calls are TRBV7-2 and TRBJ2-7, with D perhaps matching TRBD1 (6 bases). This CDR3 is 15 amino acids long. V gave up 3 bases and J gave up 0 bases, with 12 bases separating them. Germline CDR1 SGHTA, CDR2 FQGNSA. The CDR3 here is CASSFKGVSSYEQYF. CDR3 coding DNA: TGTGCCAGCAGCTTTAAGGGGGTATCCTCCTACGAGCAGTACTTC.

This clonotype was observed at least ten times. V and J are TRBV20-1 and TRBJ2-1, with D perhaps matching TRBD2 (6 bases). The V end lost 5 bases, the J end lost 3 bases, and 8 bases lay between the germline ends. This CDR3 comprises 12 residues. Germline CDR1 is DFQATT and CDR2 is SNEGSKA (reference sequence). The CDR3 coding sequence is TGCAGTGCTCGGGACTTCTACAATGAGCAGTTCTTC. Amino acid sequence: CSARDFYNEQFF.

Ten or more counts support this clonotype. The chain couples TRBV19 to TRBJ2-1, with TRBD1 as a possible D gene (7 bases). V lost 0 bases and J lost 5, with 17 bases in between. The CDR3 is 17 residues long. Germline CDR1 and CDR2: LNHDA and SQIVND (reference sequence). CDR3 amino acids: CASSIEGAGGIDNEQFF. CDR3 coding DNA: TGTGCCAGTAGTATAGAGGGTGCAGGGGGGATCGACAATGAGCAGTTCTTC.

This clonotype was counted at least ten times. The chain joins TRBV12-3 or TRBV12-4 to TRBJ2-7; 8 bases line up with TRBD1. The CDR3 is 14 amino acids. V lost 5 bases to trimming and J lost 1 base; unmatched junction nucleotides: 4. In DNA form, the CDR3 reads TGTGCCAGCAGTCGGGGGACAGGATCCTACGAGCAGTACTTC. This sequence encodes CASSRGTGSYEQYF.

This clonotype was recorded many times. CDR3 sequence reads: CASSSRRGSETQYF. For the CDR3, the DNA is TGTGCCAGCAGTTCGCGGCGAGGGTCTGAGACCCAGTACTTC. The chain joins TRBV12-3 or TRBV12-4 to TRBJ2-5; D perhaps matches TRBD2 (5 bases). This CDR3 is built from 14 residues. Trimming stripped 4 bases from V and 5 bases from J, with 14 bases between.

The sample holds many counts of this clonotype. CDR3 DNA: TGCAGCGATTCAGGGAAGGCCAGCTCCTACGAGCAGTACTTC. It specifies CSDSGKASSYEQYF. This sequence joins TRBV29-1 and TRBJ2-7; D may be TRBD1 (5 bases). The CDR3 spans 14 residues. Trimming cost V 7 bases and J 0 bases, with 16 bases left between them. In germline, CDR1 is SQVTM, CDR2 ANQGSEA.

The CDR3 here is CASSLTRTSGSYNEQFF. The DNA for the CDR3 is TGTGCCAGCAGCTTGACACGGACTAGCGGGAGTTACAATGAGCAGTTCTTC. The chain recombines TRBV12-3 or TRBV12-4 with TRBJ2-1; 13 nucleotides match TRBD2. The CDR3 sequence is 17 residues long. V was pared by 6 bases and J by 4 bases, with 9 bases of the junction left unmatched.

This clonotype was recorded many times. The chain couples TRBV7-9 to TRBJ2-7; a possible D gene is TRBD2 (5 bases). Germline lookup yields CDR1 SEHNR and CDR2 FQNEAQ (reference sequence). V was pared by 1 base and J by 4 bases, with 11 bases between. The CDR3 sequence is 14 residues long. The CDR3 DNA reads TGTGCCAGCAGCTTAGGGGAGACTGGTTACGAGCAGTACTTC. Translation gives CASSLGETGYEQYF.

This clonotype was observed many times. The V gene is TRBV5-1, the J gene TRBJ2-3; D gene ambiguous. The V end lost 9 bases, the J end lost 0 bases, and 14 bases lay between the germline ends. Per germline, CDR1 SGHRS and CDR2 YFSETQ. CDR3 size: 14 residues. This CDR3 reads CATAKPPSTDTQYF. The CDR3 nucleotides are TGCGCCACCGCGAAACCCCCCAGCACAGATACGCAGTATTTT.

This clonotype was observed many times. The chain recombines TRBV12-5 with TRBJ2-5, with 12 nucleotides matching TRBD2. Germline V lookup: CDR1 LGHNT, CDR2 FRNRAP. The length of the CDR3 is 17 residues. V lost 4 bases, J lost 2 bases, and 8 bases stayed unmatched. CDR3 loop: CASGWTSGNRGQETQYF. The DNA for the CDR3 is TGTGCTAGTGGTTGGACTAGCGGGAATAGGGGGCAAGAGACCCAGTACTTC.

Many counts were recorded for this clonotype. The chain employs TRBV28 and TRBJ2-5; the D is unclear. The CDR3 extends over 14 amino acids. V dropped 6 bases and J dropped 7 bases, with 18 bases sitting between them. CDR1 MDHEN and CDR2 SYDVKM come from the germline V gene. The CDR3 nucleotides read TGTGCCAGCAGCCTCATATCGGACGCCAGGACCCAGTACTTC. Protein product: CASSLISDARTQYF.